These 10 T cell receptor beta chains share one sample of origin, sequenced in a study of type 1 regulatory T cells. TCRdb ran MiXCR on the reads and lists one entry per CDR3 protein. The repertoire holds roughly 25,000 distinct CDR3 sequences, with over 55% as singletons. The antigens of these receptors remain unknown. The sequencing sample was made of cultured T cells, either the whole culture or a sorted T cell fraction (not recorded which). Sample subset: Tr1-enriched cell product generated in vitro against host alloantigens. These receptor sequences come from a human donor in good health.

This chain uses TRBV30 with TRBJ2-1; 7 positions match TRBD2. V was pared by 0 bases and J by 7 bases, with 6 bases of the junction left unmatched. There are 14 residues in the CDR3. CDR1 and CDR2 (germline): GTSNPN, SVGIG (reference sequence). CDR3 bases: TGTGCCTGGAGTGTGGGGGGGTCGGGAAATGAGCAGTTCTTC. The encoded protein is CAWSVGGSGNEQFF.

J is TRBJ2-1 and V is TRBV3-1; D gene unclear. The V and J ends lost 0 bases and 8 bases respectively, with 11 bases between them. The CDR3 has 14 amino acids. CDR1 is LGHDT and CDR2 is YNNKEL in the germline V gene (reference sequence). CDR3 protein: CASSQDHSSDEQFF. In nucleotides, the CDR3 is TGTGCCAGCAGCCAAGATCACAGCAGCGATGAGCAGTTCTTC.

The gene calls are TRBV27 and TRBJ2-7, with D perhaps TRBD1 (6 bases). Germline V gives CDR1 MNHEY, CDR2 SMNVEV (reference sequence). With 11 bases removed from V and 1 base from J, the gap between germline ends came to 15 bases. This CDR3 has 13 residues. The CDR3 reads CALPGTPSYEQYF. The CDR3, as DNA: TGTGCCCTGCCTGGGACACCTTCCTACGAGCAGTACTTC.

The CDR3 nucleotides read TGTGCCAGCAGCTACTCCGGGACAGGGGGCCTAAACTATGGCTACACCTTC. It encodes CASSYSGTGGLNYGYTF. V usage is TRBV7-8 and J usage is TRBJ1-2, with 12 bases fitting TRBD1. Trimming removed 4 bases from V and 2 bases from J; junction bases left unmatched: 8. Germline loops: CDR1 SGHVS, CDR2 FQNEAQ. The length of the CDR3 is 17 residues. The variable domain in full, completed from reference TRBV7-8 and TRBJ1-2, reads GAGVSQSPRYKVAKRGQDVALRCDPISGHVSLFWYQQALGQGPEFLTYFQNEAQLDKSGLPSDRFFAERPEGSVSTLKIQRTQQEDSAVYLCASSYSGTGGLNYGYTFGSGTRLTVV.

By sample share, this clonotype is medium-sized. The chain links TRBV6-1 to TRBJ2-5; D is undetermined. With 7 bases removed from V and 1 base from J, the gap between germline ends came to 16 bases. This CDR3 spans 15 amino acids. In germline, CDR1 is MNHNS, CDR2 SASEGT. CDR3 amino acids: CASTGNRVPQETQYF. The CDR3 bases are TGTGCCAGCACCGGAAACCGGGTCCCCCAAGAGACCCAGTACTTC.

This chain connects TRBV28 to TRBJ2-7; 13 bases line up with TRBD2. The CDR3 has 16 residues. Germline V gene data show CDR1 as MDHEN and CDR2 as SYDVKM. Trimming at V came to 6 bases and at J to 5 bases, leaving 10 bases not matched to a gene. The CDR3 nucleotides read TGTGCCAGCAGGACCGGGACTAGCGGGACCCCCCACGAGCAGTACTTC. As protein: CASRTGTSGTPHEQYF.

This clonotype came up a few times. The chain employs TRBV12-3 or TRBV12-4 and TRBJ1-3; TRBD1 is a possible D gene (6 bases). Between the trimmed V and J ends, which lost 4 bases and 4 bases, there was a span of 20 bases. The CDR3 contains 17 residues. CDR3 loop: CASSSLQGLGVGNTIYF. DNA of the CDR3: TGTGCCAGCAGTTCCCTACAGGGCCTGGGTGTAGGAAACACCATATATTTT.

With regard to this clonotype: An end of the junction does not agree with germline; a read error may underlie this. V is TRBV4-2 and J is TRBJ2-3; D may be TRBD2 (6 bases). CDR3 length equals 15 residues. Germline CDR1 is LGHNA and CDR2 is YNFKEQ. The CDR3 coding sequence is TGTGCCAACAGCCAAGAGGGACCTCTCCGGGGGACGCAGTATTTT. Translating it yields CANSQEGPLRGTQYF.

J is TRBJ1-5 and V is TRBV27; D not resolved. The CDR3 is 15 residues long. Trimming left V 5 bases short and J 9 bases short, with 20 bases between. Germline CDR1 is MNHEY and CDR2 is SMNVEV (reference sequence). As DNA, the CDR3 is TGTGCCAGCAGTCCCCGGGGTCCTGACGTAGGGCCCCAGCATTTT. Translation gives CASSPRGPDVGPQHF.

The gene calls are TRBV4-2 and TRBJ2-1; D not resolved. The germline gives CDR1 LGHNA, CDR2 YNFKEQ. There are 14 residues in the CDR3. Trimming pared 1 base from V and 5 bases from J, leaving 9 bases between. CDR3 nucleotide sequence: TGTGCCAGCAGCCAAGGACGCGAGAACAATGAGCAGTTCTTC. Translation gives CASSQGRENNEQFF.